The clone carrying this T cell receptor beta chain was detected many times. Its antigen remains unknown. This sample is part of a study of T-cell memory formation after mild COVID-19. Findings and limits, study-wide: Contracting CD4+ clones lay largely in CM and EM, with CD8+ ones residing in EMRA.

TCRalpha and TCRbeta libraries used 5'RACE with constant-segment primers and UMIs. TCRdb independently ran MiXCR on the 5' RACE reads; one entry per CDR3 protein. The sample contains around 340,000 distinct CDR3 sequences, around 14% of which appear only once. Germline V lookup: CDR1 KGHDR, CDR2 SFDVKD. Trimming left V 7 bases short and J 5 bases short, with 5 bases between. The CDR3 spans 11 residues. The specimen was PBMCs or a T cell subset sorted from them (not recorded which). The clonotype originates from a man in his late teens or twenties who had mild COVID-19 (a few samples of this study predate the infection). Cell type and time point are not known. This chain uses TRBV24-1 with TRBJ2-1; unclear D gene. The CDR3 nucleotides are TGTGCCACCAGGGAGAACAATGAGCAGTTCTTC. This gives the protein CATRENNEQFF.